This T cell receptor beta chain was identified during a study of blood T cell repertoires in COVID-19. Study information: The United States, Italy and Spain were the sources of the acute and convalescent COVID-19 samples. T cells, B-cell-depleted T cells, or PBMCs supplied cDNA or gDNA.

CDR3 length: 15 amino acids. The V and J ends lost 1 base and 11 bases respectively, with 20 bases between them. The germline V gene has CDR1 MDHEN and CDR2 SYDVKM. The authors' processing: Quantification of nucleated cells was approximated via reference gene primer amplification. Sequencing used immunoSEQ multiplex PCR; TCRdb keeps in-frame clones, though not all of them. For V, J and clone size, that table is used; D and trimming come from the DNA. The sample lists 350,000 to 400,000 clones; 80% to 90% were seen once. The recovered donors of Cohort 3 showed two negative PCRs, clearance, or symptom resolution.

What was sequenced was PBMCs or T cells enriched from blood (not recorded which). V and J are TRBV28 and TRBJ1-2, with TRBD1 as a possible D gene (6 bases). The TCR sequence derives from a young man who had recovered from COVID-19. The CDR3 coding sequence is TGTGCCAGCAGTTTATATCGGACAGTGGAAATTTATTACACCTTC. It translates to CASSLYRTVEIYYTF.